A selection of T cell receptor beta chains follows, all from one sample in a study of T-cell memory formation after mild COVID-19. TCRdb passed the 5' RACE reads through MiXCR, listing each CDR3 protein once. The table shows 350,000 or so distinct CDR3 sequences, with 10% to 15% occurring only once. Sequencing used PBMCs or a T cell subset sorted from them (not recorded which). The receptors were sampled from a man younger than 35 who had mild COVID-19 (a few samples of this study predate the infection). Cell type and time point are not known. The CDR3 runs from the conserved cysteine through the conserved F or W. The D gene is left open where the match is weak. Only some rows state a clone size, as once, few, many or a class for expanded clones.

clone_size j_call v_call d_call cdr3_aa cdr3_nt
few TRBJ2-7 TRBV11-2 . CASSLLGGRGLYEQYF TGTGCCAGCAGCTTACTTGGGGGCAGGGGCCTCTACGAGCAGTACTTC
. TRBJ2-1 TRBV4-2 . CASSQDGVRYNEQFF TGTGCCAGCAGCCAAGATGGGGTTCGCTACAATGAGCAGTTCTTC
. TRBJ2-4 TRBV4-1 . CASSQVPAAKNIQYF TGCGCCAGCAGCCAAGTACCGGCGGCCAAAAACATTCAGTACTTC
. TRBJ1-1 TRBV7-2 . CASSFIGLDTEAFF TGTGCCAGCAGCTTCATAGGGCTGGACACTGAAGCTTTCTTT
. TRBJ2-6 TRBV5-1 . CASSRVTAGANVLTF TGCGCCAGCAGCAGGGTAACGGCTGGGGCCAACGTCCTGACTTTC
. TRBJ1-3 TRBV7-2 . CASSPRTAGNTIYF TGTGCCAGCAGCCCACGGACAGCTGGAAACACCATATATTTT
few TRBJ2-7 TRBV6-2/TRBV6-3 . CASSIAPRGTGSYEQYF TGTGCCAGCAGCATTGCGCCGCGTGGTACAGGGTCGTACGAGCAGTACTTC
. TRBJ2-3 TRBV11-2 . CASSLSAQAHTQYF TGTGCCAGCAGCTTGTCGGCACAGGCGCATACGCAGTATTTT
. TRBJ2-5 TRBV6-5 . CASQPASTRPETQYF TGTGCCAGCCAACCCGCCTCGACTAGGCCTGAGACCCAGTACTTC
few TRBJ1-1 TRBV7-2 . CASSLTALNTEAFF TGTGCCAGCAGCTTAACAGCCTTGAACACTGAAGCTTTCTTT
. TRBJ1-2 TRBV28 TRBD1 CASSLGQGVDLGGYTF TGTGCCAGCAGTCTCGGACAGGGGGTGGATCTGGGTGGCTACACCTTC
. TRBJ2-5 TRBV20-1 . CSARISEGFQETQYF TGCAGTGCTAGGATTAGCGAGGGGTTCCAAGAGACCCAGTACTTC
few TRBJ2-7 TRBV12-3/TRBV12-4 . CASSPSPDEQYF TGTGCCAGCAGTCCGTCGCCGGACGAGCAGTACTTC
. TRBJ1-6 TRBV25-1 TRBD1 CASGPTGQGASSPLHF TGTGCCAGCGGGCCAACCGGACAGGGGGCGAGTTCACCCCTCCACTTT
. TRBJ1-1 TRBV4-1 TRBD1 CASSFRAGGENTEAFF TGCGCCAGCAGCTTCCGAGCAGGGGGTGAGAACACTGAAGCTTTCTTT